This T cell receptor beta chain stems from a study of PD-1 blockade in classical Hodgkin lymphoma. Study at large: Patients got intravenous nivolumab 3 mg/kg every 2 weeks.

Each of the patients experienced relapse following autologous stem cell transplantation, and their brentuximab vedotin exposure differed. On this clone itself: Its antigen is currently unknown.

The study, taken as a whole, reports: Newly diagnosed patients reportedly had lower baseline TCR diversity than healthy donors.

Deletions cut 3 bases from V and 0 bases from J, with 3 bases between. The CDR3 totals 13 residues. Germline CDR1 SGHDN, CDR2 FVKESK. Data came from immunoSEQ multiplex PCR; TCRdb stores just in-frame clones and leaves some out. The sample lists tens of thousands of clones, approximately 71% occurring once. The clonotype originates from a human donor with classical Hodgkin lymphoma. The sample here was peripheral blood mononuclear cells (PBMCs), taken at baseline. This chain links TRBV14 with TRBJ1-5, with D uncertain. The CDR3 sequence: CASSQNSNQPQHF. The CDR3 DNA reads as TGTGCCAGCAGCCAGAATAGCAATCAGCCCCAGCATTTT.